A single T cell receptor (beta chain) is shown here with its context. As yet, its antigen is unknown. PCR amplification relied on 60 Vbeta primers (plus 13 Jbeta primers). The protocol was immunoSEQ multiplex PCR, while the TCRdb copy is restricted to in-frame clones and leaves out a portion. Of 150,000 to 200,000 clones in the sample, around 80% were seen once. V lost 4 bases to trimming and J lost 7 bases, with 13 bases between them. The CDR3 sequence is 12 residues long. Germline V gives CDR1 GTSNPN, CDR2 SVGIG (reference sequence). The data originate from a study of cytomegalovirus exposure and HLA in healthy donors. On the study more broadly: HLA-typed donors contributed 65 million to 85 million unique TCRs, which were held in an early data release.

Findings of the study overall: Available immune exposure information covered CMV serostatus only. Fewer N-insertions (relative to the roughly 720-donor mean) were reportedly seen in an Asian-associated ancestry cluster in a later analysis.

Every donor was a healthy person donating bone marrow. Sequencing input: PBMCs. The receptor was isolated from a woman aged 25-40 years in good health and CMV-seropositive. V usage is TRBV30 and J usage is TRBJ1-2; D perhaps matches TRBD1 (5 bases). The CDR3: CAWTGMFGGYTF. CDR3 coding DNA: TGTGCCTGGACAGGGATGTTTGGTGGCTACACCTTC. The variable domain in full, completed from reference TRBV30 and TRBJ1-2, reads SQTIHQWPATLVQPVGSPLSLECTVEGTSNPNLYWYRQAAGRGLQLLFYSVGIGQISSEVPQNLSASRPQDRQFILSSKKLLLSDSGFYLCAWTGMFGGYTFGSGTRLTVV.